The entry below gives a single TCR beta chain sequence along with its context. Its matching antigen is unknown. The data are from a study of OX40 agonist ivuxolimab in advanced cancers. The overall study: Prior anti-PD-1, anti-PD-L1 or anti-CTLA-4 therapy was allowed; less than 45% had some. General study results and limits: The study observed clonal expansion of CD4+ and CD8+ blood T cells by week 6 at 0.1 to 3.0 mg/kg. Determination of antigen specificity was not performed for the expanded peripheral T cells. CD8+ T cells were the subset that, on average, had more expanded clones than CD4+.

Clones were sequenced by immunoSEQ multiplex PCR, and TCRdb holds only the in-frame ones, with some missing. The sample lists 60,000 to 90,000 clones; around 82% were seen once. Sequencing used CD4+ or CD8+ T cells sorted from blood, obtained in a trial of the OX40 agonist ivuxolimab. The receptor was isolated from an adult with an advanced solid tumor such as melanoma, head and neck, liver or kidney cancer.

The CDR3 DNA reads as TGTGCCAGCAGCTTAGGGACAGTCTTGAACACTGAAGCTTTCTTT. It yields the protein CASSLGTVLNTEAFF. The rearrangement uses TRBV11-1 and TRBJ1-1; D is possibly TRBD1 (6 bases). Germline-derived CDR1 and CDR2 are SGHAT and FQDESV (reference sequence). The CDR3 loop spans 15 amino acids. Trimming removed 1 base at V and 0 bases at J, with 9 bases between.